Presented here are 30 T cell receptor beta chains from one specimen sequenced in a study of T cells in Graves' hyperthyroidism and ophthalmopathy. Researchers took RNA transcripts and amplified the TCR beta CDR3 regions from them. The HTBI set primed first-round TCR CDR3 RT-PCR. TCRdb reprocessed the multiplex PCR reads with MiXCR, giving one entry per CDR3 protein. The data hold about 210,000 distinct CDR3 sequences, with about a sixth observed a single time. Sequencing was performed on blood. The origin of the receptors is a man aged 50-59 years with Graves' hyperthyroidism.

This clonotype has only one observation. This sequence joins TRBV5-1 and TRBJ2-2, with TRBD1 matching over 8 bases. Germline trimming cut 0 bases from V and 1 base from J; bases unmatched to any gene: 2. CDR1 and CDR2 from the germline V gene are SGHRS and YFSETQ. This CDR3 spans 16 amino acids. CDR3 nucleotides: TGCGCCAGCAGCTTGGGAGGGACAGGGAACACCGGGGAGCTGTTTTTT. Protein: CASSLGGTGNTGELFF.

This clonotype was counted many times. The J gene is TRBJ2-3, the V gene TRBV20-1; D is undetermined. CDR1 is DFQATT, CDR2 SNEGSKA, per germline (reference sequence). The ends were cut back, 0 bases at V and 1 base at J, with 14 bases in the middle. The CDR3 has 16 residues. Here the CDR3 DNA reads TGCAGTGCTAGAGATCGATCAGGTTACCGCACAGATACGCAGTATTTT. This sequence encodes CSARDRSGYRTDTQYF.

This clonotype has ten or more counts. The CDR3, as DNA: TGTGCCAGCTTTCCGACTAGCGGGAGTCCCTACGAGCAGTACTTC. Translating it yields CASFPTSGSPYEQYF. The V gene is TRBV28, the J gene TRBJ2-7; 12 nucleotides agree with TRBD2. V lost 8 bases and J lost 2; bases outside the gene matches: 7. This CDR3 is 15 amino acids long. CDR1 is MDHEN and CDR2 is SYDVKM in the germline V gene. Complete variable domain (other parts from reference TRBV28 and TRBJ2-7): DVKVTQSSRYLVKRTGEKVFLECVQDMDHENMFWYRQDPGLGLRLIYFSYDVKMKEKGDIPEGYSVSREKKERFSLILESASTNQTSMYLCASFPTSGSPYEQYFGPGTRLTVT.

The V and J genes are TRBV12-5 and TRBJ2-7; 10 bases are a match to TRBD2. The germline gives CDR1 LGHNT, CDR2 FRNRAP. The V segment lost 5 bases and the J segment 0 bases; nucleotides outside the gene matches: 10. The CDR3 consists of 17 residues. CDR3 coding DNA: TGTGCTAGTGGTCTTCGTATAGCGGGAGGAAGCTCCTACGAGCAGTACTTC. Its translation is CASGLRIAGGSSYEQYF.

This clonotype came up many times. The V gene is TRBV18, the J gene TRBJ1-1; D possibly corresponds to TRBD1 (6 bases). This CDR3 region has 15 residues. Trimming left V 1 base short and J 5 bases short, with 14 bases between. Germline values: CDR1 KGHSH, CDR2 LQKENI. CDR3 loop: CASSPRTGQVTEAFF. DNA of the CDR3: TGTGCCAGCTCACCACGCACAGGGCAAGTAACTGAAGCTTTCTTT.

This clonotype has ten or more counts. The rearrangement uses TRBV11-3 and TRBJ2-5, with 14 bases identical to TRBD2. Germline V CDR1 and CDR2: SGHNT, YENEEA. The CDR3 has 16 residues. Trimming cost V 6 bases and J 5 bases; bases outside gene matches: 8. DNA of the CDR3: TGTGCCAGCAGTGAGGGACTAGCGGGAGCCGGGGAGACCCAGTACTTC. Encoded protein: CASSEGLAGAGETQYF.

The table lists this clonotype with many counts. V is TRBV6-1 and J is TRBJ2-7, with 8 bases aligning to TRBD1. The CDR3 is 13 amino acids. Per the germline V gene, CDR1 is MNHNS and CDR2 is SASEGT. V trimming: 3 bases; J trimming: 5 bases; junction bases outside the gene matches: 3. In DNA form, the CDR3 reads TGTGCCAGCAGTGATAACAGGGGGGACGAGCAGTACTTC. It specifies CASSDNRGDEQYF.

This clonotype was observed a few times. The chain combines TRBV28 with TRBJ1-4, with D possibly matching TRBD1 (5 bases). The CDR3 runs to 16 residues. The germline V gene encodes CDR1 MDHEN and CDR2 SYDVKM. Deletions cut 11 bases from V and 0 bases from J, with 19 bases between. The CDR3 loop is CAHRRAGFATNEKLFF. The CDR3, as DNA: TGTGCCCACCGCAGGGCGGGATTCGCAACTAATGAAAAACTGTTTTTT.

In this sample, this clonotype turned up many times. V gene TRBV12-3 or TRBV12-4 combines with J gene TRBJ2-7, with 7 bases identical to TRBD2. V shed 6 bases, J shed 3 bases, and the junction held 14 bases outside the gene matches. The CDR3 has 16 residues. The CDR3 bases are TGTGCCAGCAGCCACGAGTGGAGCGGGAACGACTACGAGCAGTACTTC. This codes for CASSHEWSGNDYEQYF.

Notes on this clonotype: A single base separates this from a much larger clone, so it may be a read error. The chain joins TRBV28 to TRBJ2-5, with D tentatively TRBD1 (5 bases). Germline CDR1 and CDR2: MDHEN and SYDVKM. The CDR3 loop spans 17 amino acids. CDR3 coding DNA: TGTGCCTGCAGTTTTACATTGTCAGGGATGTCTTGGGAGACCCAGTACTTC. Protein sequence: CACSFTLSGMSWETQYF.

The J gene is TRBJ2-3, the V gene TRBV5-5; the D gene is possibly TRBD2 (5 bases). With 2 bases removed from V and 5 bases from J, the gap between germline ends came to 6 bases. The CDR3 covers 12 residues. CDR1 is SGHKS, CDR2 YYEKEE, per germline (reference sequence). DNA for the CDR3: TGTGCCAGCAGCTTCGGGGTAGATACGCAGTATTTT. Translation gives CASSFGVDTQYF.

V is TRBV20-1 and J is TRBJ1-4; no clear D gene. CDR3 size: 14 residues. The germline V gene has CDR1 DFQATT and CDR2 SNEGSKA (reference sequence). V was cut by 3 bases and J by 5 bases, with 13 bases left in between. CDR3 nucleotide sequence: TGCAGTGCTAGGGAACACATACTAAATGAAAAACTGTTTTTT. Translated: CSAREHILNEKLFF.

This clonotype was detected ten times or more. The rearrangement uses TRBV18 and TRBJ1-1; D unclear. Germline-derived CDR1 and CDR2 are KGHSH and LQKENI. The CDR3 runs to 15 residues. Trimming took 2 bases from V and 4 from J, leaving 14 bases between them. CDR3 protein: CASSPTNDPGTEAFF. CDR3 DNA: TGTGCCAGCTCACCAACAAATGATCCAGGCACTGAAGCTTTCTTT.

Ten or more counts support this clonotype. The chain links TRBV24-1 to TRBJ2-1; 13 bases agree with TRBD2. Losses at the gene ends were 9 bases for V and 7 bases for J; bases not matched to a gene: 5. The CDR3 runs to 14 residues. Per germline, CDR1 KGHDR and CDR2 SFDVKD. For the CDR3, the DNA is TGTGCCACCTCGACTAGCGGGAGGTTTAATGAGCAGTTCTTC. As protein: CATSTSGRFNEQFF.

The gene calls are TRBV12-5 and TRBJ1-5; no clear D gene. The CDR3 is made up of 20 amino acids. V lost 1 base, J lost 2 bases, and 24 bases lay in between. CDR1 is LGHNT, CDR2 FRNRAP, per germline. This chain's CDR3 is CASGLDVFVHPTYGNQPQHF. As DNA, the CDR3 is TGTGCTAGTGGTTTGGACGTCTTTGTCCACCCCACTTATGGCAATCAGCCCCAGCATTTT.

This clonotype was found a few times. The rearrangement joins TRBV29-1 to TRBJ1-2; 7 bases match TRBD1. V was pared by 2 bases and J by 4 bases, with 4 bases of the junction left unmatched. The CDR3 consists of 13 residues. Germline CDR1 reads SQVTM; CDR2 reads ANQGSEA. The CDR3 bases are TGCAGCGTTGAACCCACAGGGGCCTATGGCTACACCTTC. It encodes CSVEPTGAYGYTF.

In this sample, this clonotype turned up many times. CDR3 residues: CASSRRGTGDTEAFF. In DNA form, the CDR3 reads TGTGCCAGCAGCCGGCGGGGCACGGGAGACACTGAAGCTTTCTTT. The chain joins TRBV11-2 to TRBJ1-1; possible D gene TRBD1, 5 bases. Trimming took off 5 bases at V and 3 bases at J, with 16 bases between the two ends. The CDR3 length is 15 residues. Germline loops: CDR1 SGHAT, CDR2 FQNNGV.

This clonotype was counted only a few times. This sequence joins TRBV6-2 or TRBV6-3 and TRBJ2-5, with 13 bases aligning to TRBD2. This CDR3 region has 15 residues. V lost 5 bases and J lost 2; bases outside the gene matches: 2. Looked up from germline, CDR1 is MNHEY and CDR2 is SVGEGT. The CDR3 region has the DNA TGTGCCAGCAGTGGACTAGCGGGAGAGCAAGAGACCCAGTACTTC. This sequence encodes CASSGLAGEQETQYF.

This clonotype was seen ten or more times. The chain is built from TRBV20-1 and TRBJ1-1; no clear D. With 1 base removed from V and 8 bases from J, the gap between germline ends came to 14 bases. Germline V lookup: CDR1 DFQATT, CDR2 SNEGSKA (reference sequence). The CDR3 runs to 13 residues. The CDR3 sequence: CSARGVRTPEAFF. CDR3 DNA sequence: TGCAGTGCTAGAGGGGTTCGGACGCCAGAAGCTTTCTTT.

This clonotype was counted only a few times. The J gene is TRBJ2-2, the V gene TRBV11-2; D uncertain. V shed 5 bases and J shed 2 bases, with 15 bases lying between them. From germline, CDR1 is SGHAT and CDR2 FQNNGV. The CDR3 contains 16 residues. Here the CDR3 DNA reads TGTGCCAGCAGCCTCCGACCACAATTAAACACCGGGGAGCTGTTTTTT. This sequence encodes CASSLRPQLNTGELFF.

The sample holds many counts of this clonotype. This chain connects TRBV6-2 or TRBV6-3 to TRBJ1-5, with D perhaps TRBD1 (6 bases). Trimming stripped 7 bases from V and 1 base from J, with 14 bases between. The CDR3 has 15 amino acids. Per the germline V gene, CDR1 is MNHEY and CDR2 is SVGEGT. The CDR3 loop reads CASTNPGQSNQPQHF. The CDR3 bases are TGTGCCAGCACTAATCCCGGACAGAGCAATCAGCCCCAGCATTTT.

In this sample, this clonotype turned up many times. The V call is TRBV2, the J call TRBJ1-5; 10 bases map to TRBD1. Losses at the gene ends were 6 bases for V and 4 bases for J; bases not matched to a gene: 6. Germline CDR1 reads SNHLY; CDR2 reads FYNNEI. The CDR3 contains 15 residues. The CDR3 spells CASSAGTGANQPQHF. For the CDR3, the DNA is TGTGCCAGCAGCGCCGGGACAGGGGCTAATCAGCCCCAGCATTTT.

The chain employs TRBV7-9 and TRBJ1-2, with D possibly being TRBD1 (6 bases). V was clipped by 4 bases and J by 4 bases, with 13 bases between them. Germline V gives CDR1 SEHNR, CDR2 FQNEAQ (reference sequence). The CDR3 consists of 14 residues. The CDR3 DNA sequence: TGTGCCAGCAGCTCGTGGGACACTACCTATGGCTACACCTTC. Protein sequence: CASSSWDTTYGYTF.

The chain uses TRBV7-9 and TRBJ2-2, with no clear D. The germline V and J ends were trimmed by 2 bases and 6 bases, with 7 bases remaining between them. The CDR3 runs 13 residues. Germline V gene sequence: CDR1 SEHNR, CDR2 FQNEAQ (reference sequence). CDR3 coding DNA: TGTGCCAGCAGCTTATTAGTTGCCGGGGAGCTGTTTTTT. This sequence encodes CASSLLVAGELFF. The full variable domain, completed using reference TRBV7-9 and TRBJ2-2, is DTGVSQNPRHKITKRGQNVTFRCDPISEHNRLYWYRQTLGQGPEFLTYFQNEAQLEKSRLLSDRFSAERPKGSFSTLEIQRTEQGDSAMYLCASSLLVAGELFFGEGSRLTVL.

Ten or more counts support this clonotype. The V gene is TRBV30, the J gene TRBJ1-1; TRBD1 is a possible D gene (5 bases). Trimming left V 0 bases short and J 1 base short, with 12 bases between. Germline CDR1 is GTSNPN and CDR2 is SVGIG (reference sequence). The CDR3 is made up of 15 amino acids. CDR3 in DNA: TGTGCCTGGAGTGTCCCCGGGACTCCGAACACTGAAGCTTTCTTT. This translates into CAWSVPGTPNTEAFF.

This clonotype was counted once. The V and J genes are TRBV7-3 and TRBJ2-3, with a tentative D call TRBD2 (6 bases). The CDR3 totals 16 residues. The germline V gene has CDR1 SGHTA and CDR2 FQGTGA. V was clipped by 5 bases and J by 1 base, with 16 bases between them. The CDR3 sequence is CASSPQLARGTDTQYF. In DNA form, the CDR3 reads TGTGCCAGCAGCCCTCAACTAGCACGTGGCACAGATACGCAGTATTTT.

This clonotype has a count of ten or more. V and J are TRBV28 and TRBJ1-1, with unresolved D. V dropped 5 bases and J dropped 1 base, with 17 bases sitting between them. The CDR3 length is 16 residues. CDR1 MDHEN and CDR2 SYDVKM come from the germline V gene. DNA for the CDR3: TGTGCCAGCAGTACCCTCCTGAGACGGAAGAACACTGAAGCTTTCTTT. It codes for CASSTLLRRKNTEAFF.

The chain employs TRBV11-2 and TRBJ1-2; TRBD1 might be the D (5 bases). Germline CDR1 reads SGHAT; CDR2 reads FQNNGV. This CDR3 comprises 14 residues. V dropped 5 bases and J dropped 4 bases, with 14 bases sitting between them. CDR3 nucleotide sequence: TGTGCCAGCAGCAGCTCCCGGGGGAGCTATGGCTACACCTTC. Translating gives CASSSSRGSYGYTF.

This clonotype has at least ten counts. The chain combines TRBV12-3 or TRBV12-4 with TRBJ2-1; TRBD1 agrees at 9 bases. J gave up 3 bases and V 6 bases, and 12 bases lay outside the gene matches. The CDR3 is 17 amino acids. The CDR3 nucleotides read TGTGCCAGCAGATACACAGGGGGCTCATACGGCTACAATGAGCAGTTCTTC. It is translated as CASRYTGGSYGYNEQFF.

This clonotype was detected a few times. This rearrangement joins TRBV12-3 or TRBV12-4 to TRBJ1-6; D uncertain. V lost 7 bases, J lost 8 bases, and 15 bases lay in between. This CDR3 has 14 amino acids. The CDR3 loop is CASTPTGWDSPLHF. For the CDR3, the DNA is TGTGCCAGCACCCCCACGGGTTGGGATTCACCCCTCCACTTT.